The entry below gives a single T cell receptor beta chain sequence along with its context. There are many counts of this clone. Its antigen target is currently unknown. Base qualities are not provided; no much larger clone lies one nucleotide away. This sample is part of a study of beta chain features in type 1 diabetes (dated 2018 in TCRdb). Study-level background: No differences in mean age, gender distribution, total cell number or subset yield were found between patients and healthy donors. A total of about 100,000,000 sorted cells were examined across all samples, and RNA yield correlated strongly with the number of cells per subset. The study compared TCRB repertoires of sorted circulating CD4+ T cell subsets between recently diagnosed type 1 diabetes patients and matched healthy donors. Whereas all 30 or so donors provided naive and central memory subsets, regulatory and stem cell-like memory subsets were isolated from just 8 patients and roughly 8 healthy donors.

Each donor gave one peripheral blood draw, about 110 mL on average, collected into heparinised tubes. Naive, central memory, regulatory and stem cell-like memory CD4+ T cells were sorted on a BD FACSAria II using a panel including CD45RO, CCR7, CD25, CD127, CD95 and CD27. A purity above 95% was achieved for all sorted populations. PBMCs were isolated immediately by Lymphoprep density gradient centrifugation and stained directly without culture. So that batch effects would be minimized, each experiment stained and sorted samples in pairs, pairing one healthy donor with one patient. The High Capacity cDNA Reverse Transcription Kit was used to reverse transcribe all of the isolated RNA, meaning that expressed TCRB transcripts were what got sequenced. Deep immunoSEQ sequencing was applied to naive, central memory and regulatory T cell samples, giving an average of about 3.8 million total reads per sample. After sorted cells were lysed in RLT buffer, RNA was extracted with DNase-treated RNeasy Micro or Mini kits, with the choice depending on cell number. Each cell subset was processed on its own to prevent cross-contamination, while patient and healthy donor samples were processed together. Using the immunoSEQ multiplex PCR, TCRB sequences were amplified from cDNA into 87-bp fragments spanning the CDR3 region. Amplicons were sequenced on the Illumina HiSeq platform. Regarding the original processing steps: Synthetic template baselines were used to correct PCR bias computationally, reads within Hamming distance 2 were collapsed together, and singletons that could not be merged were discarded. By aligning reads against IMGT, V, D and J genes, CDR3 length, and insertions or deletions at six rearrangement sites were assigned. Within each subset, clonotype counts were normalized to sorted cell number, after which true diversity and Gini coefficients were computed with the tcR R package. The overlap coefficient, calculated on TCRB nucleotide sequences, was used to quantify repertoire sharing. TCRdb's version of the immuneACCESS table is confined to in-frame rearrangements and falls short of the full clone set. An unresolved V gene accounts for under half of the shortfall where checked; the remainder is of unknown origin. The V and J calls and clone size are taken from that table; D and trimming were inferred from the DNA. Here the sample has around 200,000 clones; about 13% occur a single time. The ten largest account for 0.55% to 0.8% of the sample.

Paper-wide results and their limitations: PCR may preferentially amplify shorter templates, but because patient and control samples were amplified and corrected together, any resulting skew would affect both groups equally. At VDJ recombination sites, patients with type 1 diabetes made fewer insertions and deleted more nucleotides, a pattern implying thymic rearrangement abnormalities. Naive, central memory and regulatory TCRB repertoires appeared to be more similar among patients than among healthy donors. A moderate but significant shortening of TCRB CDR3 length was observed in type 1 diabetes patients in all four CD4+ subsets. Because cDNA was sequenced instead of genomic DNA, activated cells with high expression could be over-represented, although the groups did not differ in activation or CD3 levels. Only small numbers of individuals were included in the HLA sub-analyses, which left unresolved whether HLA type had any influence on TCRB rearrangement.

The germline V end is reduced by 4 bases and the J end by 4 bases; junction bases left unmatched: 7. Sequences GTSNPN (CDR1) and SVGIG (CDR2) are obtained from the germline V gene (reference sequence). The CDR3, from cysteine to phenylalanine, totals 15 residues. The kept DNA is CDR3 alone, 45 bases in frame from the first base. The receptor's source is a woman under 30 in good health. The V and J genes are TRBV30 and TRBJ1-3; 10 junctional bases match TRBD1. Sequenced sample: central memory CD4+ T cells from blood. In nucleotides, the sequence is TGTGCCTGGAATCGGGACAGGGGAACGGGAAACACCATATATTTT. This translates into CAWNRDRGTGNTIYF.